The TCR beta chain under discussion was sequenced for a study of siplizumab effects on memory and regulatory T cells. The CDR3 consists of 15 residues. The germline CDR1 and CDR2 sequences are SGHNT and YYREEE (reference sequence). Trimming at V came to 5 bases and at J to 0 bases, leaving 4 bases not matched to a gene. Over a period of over five days at 37 degrees C, the mixed lymphocyte reaction cells were cocultured. For this clone: The antigen is not known.

Clones were read by immunoSEQ multiplex PCR, and TCRdb kept only the in-frame ones, dropping some. The sample includes 11,000 to 15,000 clones, more than 40% of them seen just once. Sequenced: CFSE-low (dividing) CD4+ T cells sorted from an allogeneic mixed lymphocyte reaction. The chain joins TRBV5-4 to TRBJ2-3; the match to TRBD2 covers 9 bases. The clonotype was recovered from a human donor in good health; the cells came from an allogeneic mixed lymphocyte reaction. The CDR3: CASRRGTSSTDTQYF. For the CDR3, the DNA is TGTGCCAGCAGAAGAGGGACTAGCAGCACAGATACGCAGTATTTT. The full variable domain, completed using reference TRBV5-4 and TRBJ2-3, is ETGVTQSPTHLIKTRGQQVTLRCSSQSGHNTVSWYQQALGQGPQFIFQYYREEENGRGNFPPRFSGLQFPNYSSELNVNALELDDSALYLCASRRGTSSTDTQYFGPGTRLTVL.